The 14 T cell receptor beta chains below all came from one sample that was sequenced in a study of cytomegalovirus exposure and HLA in healthy donors. With 60 Vbeta and 13 Jbeta primers, the PCR was carried out. Libraries were prepared by immunoSEQ multiplex PCR; TCRdb keeps only in-frame clonotypes and omits some of them. The data hold 100,000 to 150,000 clones, with just under 85% observed a single time. The sample taken for sequencing was PBMCs. The receptors were sampled from a boy aged 2 to 10 in good health and CMV-seronegative.

This clone was seen once. This chain links TRBV13 with TRBJ2-1, with D tentatively TRBD2 (6 bases). This CDR3 spans 13 amino acids. Trimming stripped 1 base from V and 9 bases from J, with 10 bases between. Per the germline V gene, CDR1 is PRHDT and CDR2 is FYEKMQ (reference sequence). CDR3 residues: CASSLDTAGEQFF. Here the CDR3 DNA reads TGTGCCAGCAGCTTAGACACAGCGGGTGAGCAGTTCTTC.

V gene TRBV25-1 combines with J gene TRBJ1-5, with D hard to call. V shed 8 bases and J shed 4 bases, with 12 bases lying between them. This CDR3 is built from 13 residues. Germline V gene lookup returns CDR1 MGHDK and CDR2 SYGVNS. This chain's CDR3 is CASAPGDNQPQHF. The CDR3 DNA follows: TGTGCCAGCGCCCCCGGGGATAATCAGCCCCAGCATTTT.

The V and J genes are TRBV9 and TRBJ2-7; TRBD2 aligns across 14 bases. J lost 1 base, V lost 0 bases, and 0 bases had no gene match. The CDR3 sequence is 16 residues long. Germline CDR1 reads SGDLS; CDR2 reads YYNGEE. The CDR3 sequence is CASSVGLAGGSYEQYF. DNA for the CDR3: TGTGCCAGCAGCGTAGGACTAGCGGGGGGGTCCTACGAGCAGTACTTC.

The genes are TRBV6-5 and TRBJ2-5; 8 bases are a match to TRBD1. The junction had 11 bases not matched to a gene; V was cut back by 6 bases and J by 5 bases. CDR1 is MNHEY, CDR2 SVGAGI, per germline. This CDR3 contains 15 residues. The chain's CDR3 is CASSRRTGRKETQYF. The CDR3 DNA reads TGTGCCAGCAGCCGCCGGACAGGGAGAAAGGAGACCCAGTACTTC.

The chain carries TRBV28 and TRBJ2-7; weak D call: TRBD1 (5 bases). With 5 bases removed from V and 5 bases from J, the gap between germline ends came to 10 bases. Per germline, CDR1 MDHEN and CDR2 SYDVKM. The CDR3 loop spans 12 amino acids. The CDR3 region is CASSTQGHEQYV. The DNA for the CDR3 is TGTGCCAGCAGTACCCAGGGCCACGAGCAGTACGTC.

Turning to this clone: At one end, the junction sequence differs from germline, possibly due to a read error. The V call is TRBV7-9, the J call TRBJ2-5; possible D gene TRBD2, 6 bases. CDR1 and CDR2 from the germline V gene are SEHNR and FQNEAQ (reference sequence). The CDR3 totals 17 residues. Here the CDR3 reads CSSSLLAGPPVKETQYF. In DNA, the CDR3 is TGTTCCAGCAGCTTATTGGCGGGACCTCCCGTTAAAGAGACCCAGTACTTC. Variable domain in full (rest from reference TRBV7-9 and TRBJ2-5): DTGVSQNPRHKITKRGQNVTFRCDPISEHNRLYWYRQTLGQGPEFLTYFQNEAQLEKSRLLSDRFSAERPKGSFSTLEIQRTEQGDSAMYLCSSSLLAGPPVKETQYFGPGTRLLVL.

The rearrangement links TRBV10-3 to TRBJ1-3, with TRBD1 as a possible D gene (6 bases). This CDR3 spans 16 amino acids. Trimming removed 7 bases from V and 1 base from J, with 17 bases in between. Germline assignment: CDR1 ENHRY and CDR2 SYGVKD. The CDR3 spells CAINTGMGRSGNTIYF. In DNA, the CDR3 is TGTGCCATCAACACAGGGATGGGTAGGTCTGGAAACACCATATATTTT.

Worth noting for this clone: The junction does not match germline at one end; this may be a read error. The chain joins TRBV7-9 to TRBJ2-5; TRBD2 agrees at 7 bases. The CDR3 contains 12 residues. Germline loops: CDR1 SEHNR, CDR2 FQNEAQ (reference sequence). CDR3 in amino acids: CSSSWGGETQYF. The DNA of the CDR3 is TGTTCCAGCAGCTGGGGGGGGGAGACCCAGTACTTC.

This clone showed up just a few times. The chain employs TRBV19 and TRBJ1-1; D might be TRBD1 (5 bases). Germline lookup yields CDR1 LNHDA and CDR2 SQIVND (reference sequence). V lost 3 bases and J 0 bases, leaving 8 bases between the germline ends. The CDR3 consists of 14 residues. The CDR3 DNA follows: TGTGCCAGTAGTATCAGGGTTTTGAACACTGAAGCTTTCTTT. Its translation: CASSIRVLNTEAFF.

The chain links TRBV19 to TRBJ1-3; possibly TRBD1 for D (6 bases). Trimming took off 1 base at V and 0 bases at J, with 13 bases between the two ends. CDR3 length: 17 amino acids. Germline loops: CDR1 LNHDA, CDR2 SQIVND (reference sequence). The CDR3: CASSIGVGTPSGNTIYF. The CDR3 DNA is TGTGCCAGTAGTATAGGGGTGGGGACACCCTCTGGAAACACCATATATTTT.

The chain is built from TRBV18 and TRBJ2-1; unclear D gene. The germline V gene encodes CDR1 KGHSH and CDR2 LQKENI. This CDR3 spans 12 amino acids. Trimming took off 6 bases at V and 4 bases at J, with 7 bases between the two ends. CDR3 loop: CASSPSYNEQFF. The DNA of the CDR3 is TGTGCCAGCTCCCCCAGTTACAATGAGCAGTTCTTC.

The J gene is TRBJ2-3, the V gene TRBV6-9; the match to TRBD2 covers 9 bases. J lost 6 bases, V lost 5 bases, and 9 bases had no gene match. Per germline, CDR1 MNHGY and CDR2 SVAAGI. CDR3 length: 15 amino acids. CDR3 residues: CASSRTGTSWDTQYF. CDR3 DNA sequence: TGTGCCAGCAGTAGGACCGGGACTAGCTGGGATACGCAGTATTTT.

The sample holds one count of this clone. The genes are TRBV30 and TRBJ2-1; TRBD1 aligns across 9 bases. There are 15 residues in the CDR3. Unmatched junction bases numbered 16, after V lost 7 bases and J lost 9 bases. Germline values: CDR1 GTSNPN, CDR2 SVGIG (reference sequence). The CDR3 coding sequence is TGTGCCTCCTCAAATGGGACAGGGTTCCTGGCTGAGCAGTTCTTC. Amino acid sequence: CASSNGTGFLAEQFF. The full variable domain, rest sourced from reference TRBV30 and TRBJ2-1, is SQTIHQWPATLVQPVGSPLSLECTVEGTSNPNLYWYRQAAGRGLQLLFYSVGIGQISSEVPQNLSASRPQDRQFILSSKKLLLSDSGFYLCASSNGTGFLAEQFFGPGTRLTVL.

V and J are TRBV5-1 and TRBJ1-4; weak D call: TRBD1 (5 bases). This CDR3 has 15 amino acids. Germline loops: CDR1 SGHRS, CDR2 YFSETQ. Trimming stripped 4 bases from V and 2 bases from J, with 12 bases between. Here the CDR3 DNA reads TGCGCCAGCAGCCCCTCCCGGGGGACTAATGAAAAACTGTTTTTT. This encodes CASSPSRGTNEKLFF.